This is a list of T cell receptor beta chains from one sample in a study of regulatory T cells in long-lasting Graves disease. MiXCR was run by TCRdb on the multiplex PCR reads, yielding one entry per CDR3 protein. In the table there are fewer than 550,000 distinct CDR3 sequences, around 15% of which are singletons. These data also featured in a second study, about T cells in Graves' hyperthyroidism and ophthalmopathy.

The sample in question was peripheral blood mononuclear cells (PBMCs), obtained at new diagnosis, from a patient treated with antithyroid drugs. These receptors were taken from a woman aged 18-29 years with Graves disease. CDR3s leave out the opening cysteine and the closing phenylalanine or tryptophan. Each record gives: clone size, V gene, CDR3 protein. Not all rows give a size; the values are once, few, many and, for expanded clones, a class.

clone_size: .; v_call: TRBV29-1; cdr3_aa: SARLWTSGNTIY
clone_size: many; v_call: TRBV6-1; cdr3_aa: ASSHIQEQY
clone_size: .; v_call: TRBV6-1; cdr3_aa: ASRPGTWSQPQH
clone_size: .; v_call: TRBV4-1; cdr3_aa: ASSPYITANYGYT
clone_size: few; v_call: TRBV7-2; cdr3_aa: ASTGWGGNTIY
clone_size: .; v_call: TRBV20-1; cdr3_aa: SASILLQGRLDTQY
clone_size: .; v_call: TRBV19; cdr3_aa: ASRRLNTEAF
clone_size: .; v_call: TRBV7-9; cdr3_aa: ASTTSVLSSYNEQF
clone_size: .; v_call: TRBV12-3/TRBV12-4; cdr3_aa: ASSPSGDVNTEAF
clone_size: many; v_call: TRBV7-8; cdr3_aa: ASSLAGEAGTDTQY
clone_size: many; v_call: TRBV7-8; cdr3_aa: ASSHTEIAASYNEQF
clone_size: few; v_call: TRBV5-1; cdr3_aa: ASSLSLVNTEAF
clone_size: many; v_call: TRBV11-1; cdr3_aa: ASTLGGELF
clone_size: .; v_call: TRBV10-2; cdr3_aa: ASSEDRGVGGELF
clone_size: many; v_call: TRBV6-2/TRBV6-3; cdr3_aa: ASSYSGEGASNQPQH
clone_size: few; v_call: TRBV10-3; cdr3_aa: AISDLPGQGIT
clone_size: .; v_call: TRBV4-1; cdr3_aa: ASSQEGREGLDEQF
clone_size: many; v_call: TRBV12-5; cdr3_aa: ASSLRQQEMNTEAF
clone_size: many; v_call: TRBV28; cdr3_aa: ASSPAREAPEQY
clone_size: few; v_call: TRBV7-6; cdr3_aa: ASSPAPGQGKSYEQY
clone_size: few; v_call: TRBV6-5; cdr3_aa: ASSSPGAKNIQY
clone_size: many; v_call: TRBV27; cdr3_aa: ASSLLVGGRNEQF
clone_size: .; v_call: TRBV18; cdr3_aa: ASSPQGTGINEQF
clone_size: once; v_call: TRBV7-9; cdr3_aa: ASSITNEQY
clone_size: .; v_call: TRBV28; cdr3_aa: PAGGQHSNQPPH
clone_size: many; v_call: TRBV12-3/TRBV12-4; cdr3_aa: ASRVDRVETQY
clone_size: many; v_call: TRBV10-3; cdr3_aa: AIMGGNTEAF
clone_size: few; v_call: TRBV27; cdr3_aa: ASSFSLSPGELF
clone_size: .; v_call: TRBV20-1; cdr3_aa: SYWTSSFLGEQY
clone_size: many; v_call: TRBV19; cdr3_aa: ASSPGTGAAYEQY
clone_size: many; v_call: TRBV11-2; cdr3_aa: ASSSGQGTTEAF
clone_size: .; v_call: TRBV20-1; cdr3_aa: SASRQTGLSEAF
clone_size: many; v_call: TRBV5-4; cdr3_aa: ASSPGPGGTGTDTQY
clone_size: many; v_call: TRBV7-9; cdr3_aa: ASSPENQETQY
clone_size: many; v_call: TRBV29-1; cdr3_aa: SASRGGGTDTQY
clone_size: many; v_call: TRBV24-1; cdr3_aa: ATSDLVYEQY
clone_size: .; v_call: TRBV28; cdr3_aa: ASSLNWQPQH
clone_size: many; v_call: TRBV7-9; cdr3_aa: ASSLRQLGGVMNTEAF
clone_size: few; v_call: TRBV29-1; cdr3_aa: SVLQINGYT
clone_size: many; v_call: TRBV15; cdr3_aa: ATSSTTVGYT
clone_size: many; v_call: TRBV27; cdr3_aa: ASSYRLGGGRETQY